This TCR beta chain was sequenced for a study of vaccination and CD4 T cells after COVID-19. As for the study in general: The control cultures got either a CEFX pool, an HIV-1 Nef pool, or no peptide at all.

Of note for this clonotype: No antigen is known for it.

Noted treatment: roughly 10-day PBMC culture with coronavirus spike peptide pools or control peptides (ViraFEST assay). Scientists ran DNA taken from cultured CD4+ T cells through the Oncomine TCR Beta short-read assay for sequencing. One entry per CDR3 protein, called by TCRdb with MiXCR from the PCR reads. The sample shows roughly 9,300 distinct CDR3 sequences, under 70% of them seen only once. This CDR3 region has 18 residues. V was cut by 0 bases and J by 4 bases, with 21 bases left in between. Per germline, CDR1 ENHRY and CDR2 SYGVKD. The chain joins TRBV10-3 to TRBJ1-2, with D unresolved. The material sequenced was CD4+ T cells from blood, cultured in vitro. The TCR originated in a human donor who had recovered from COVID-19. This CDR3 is CAISESLGSSGKGYGYTF. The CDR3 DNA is TGTGCCATCAGTGAGTCGCTTGGGAGCTCTGGGAAGGGCTATGGCTACACCTTC.